These 32 T cell receptor beta chains share one sample of origin, sequenced in a study of blood T cell repertoires in COVID-19. Using immunoSEQ multiplex PCR, the repertoire was profiled, and TCRdb retains in-frame clones only, with some absent. The table lists tens of thousands of clones, more than 75% of them singletons. What was sequenced was peripheral blood. These TCRs come from a man aged 50 to 59 with active or convalescent COVID-19.

This chain connects TRBV7-2 to TRBJ2-5; D possibly corresponds to TRBD2 (6 bases). V was cut by 5 bases and J by 5 bases, with 24 bases left in between. The CDR3 has 17 amino acids. Germline CDR1 SGHTA, CDR2 FQGNSA. CDR3 bases: TGTGCCAGCAGCCCCAGGGCCCACAGACGACTAGGGGAGACCCAGTACTTC. It encodes CASSPRAHRRLGETQYF. Filled out from reference TRBV7-2 and TRBJ2-5, the complete variable domain reads GAGVSQSPSNKVTEKGKDVELRCDPISGHTALYWYRQSLGQGLEFLIYFQGNSAPDKSGLPSDRFSAERTGGSVSTLTIQRTQQEDSAVYLCASSPRAHRRLGETQYFGPGTRLLVL.

The chain employs TRBV2 and TRBJ2-3; D is uncertain. The V gene's germline CDR1 is SNHLY and CDR2 FYNNEI. This CDR3 comprises 12 residues. V dropped 4 bases and J dropped 5 bases, with 7 bases sitting between them. The CDR3 DNA follows: TGTGCCAGCAGTGTGAGTGGAGATACGCAGTATTTT. Translated, it gives CASSVSGDTQYF.

This chain connects TRBV5-1 to TRBJ2-1; 11 bases are a match to TRBD1. The CDR3 is made up of 14 amino acids. Germline-derived CDR1 and CDR2 are SGHRS and YFSETQ. J gave up 9 bases and V 4 bases, and 6 bases lay outside the gene matches. This chain's CDR3 is CASSAGTGGSEQFF. Here the CDR3 DNA reads TGCGCCAGCAGCGCCGGGACAGGGGGGAGTGAGCAGTTCTTC.

The table lists this clone with a few counts. The same CDR3 can be traced to other DNA sequences in this sample. This chain connects TRBV20-1 to TRBJ2-7; the D is unclear. Trimming removed 1 base at V and 4 bases at J, with 5 bases between. Germline CDR1 reads DFQATT; CDR2 reads SNEGSKA (reference sequence). The CDR3 sequence is 11 residues long. Here the CDR3 DNA reads TGCAGTGCTAGAGCCGGGTACGAGCAGTACGTC. It encodes CSARAGYEQYV.

The rearrangement links TRBV7-2 to TRBJ2-5, with D perhaps TRBD1 (6 bases). This CDR3 contains 13 residues. The germline gives CDR1 SGHTA, CDR2 FQGNSA. V lost 5 bases, J lost 5 bases, and 12 bases lay in between. This chain's CDR3 is CASSPRRGETQYF. In nucleotides, the CDR3 is TGTGCCAGCAGCCCCCGCAGGGGCGAGACCCAGTACTTC.

This chain links TRBV2 with TRBJ2-5, with D possibly matching TRBD2 (6 bases). CDR1 and CDR2 (germline): SNHLY, FYNNEI. This CDR3 spans 13 amino acids. Trimming removed 6 bases from V and 0 bases from J, with 8 bases in between. The CDR3 DNA is TGTGCCAGCAGACGGGGGTACCAAGAGACCCAGTACTTC. It yields the protein CASRRGYQETQYF.

The chain combines TRBV2 with TRBJ1-5; a weak D match, TRBD1 (5 bases). Trimming left V 8 bases short and J 3 bases short, with 14 bases between. The CDR3 is 14 residues long. Germline CDR1 is SNHLY and CDR2 is FYNNEI. The CDR3 loop is CASRSGGNNQPQHF. CDR3 DNA: TGTGCCAGCCGCTCCGGGGGTAACAATCAGCCCCAGCATTTT.

The chain carries TRBV2 and TRBJ1-6; 7 bases fit TRBD1. The length of the CDR3 is 13 residues. Germline CDR1 is SNHLY and CDR2 is FYNNEI. V lost 11 bases to trimming and J lost 10 bases; unmatched junction nucleotides: 11. The CDR3 DNA reads as TGTGCCGTACCACAGGGGTTGGAGTCACCCCTCCACTTT. Amino acid sequence: CAVPQGLESPLHF.

The chain links TRBV2 to TRBJ2-1; 7 bases align to TRBD2. The CDR3 extends over 18 amino acids. The junction had 10 bases not matched to a gene; V was cut back by 2 bases and J by 0 bases. From germline, CDR1 is SNHLY and CDR2 FYNNEI. DNA of the CDR3: TGTGCCAGCAGTGAATTTGTCAGCGGGGCCGGCTCCTACAATGAGCAGTTCTTC. It specifies CASSEFVSGAGSYNEQFF.

This clone was seen more than once but under ten times. This chain uses TRBV10-2 with TRBJ1-1; TRBD1 might be the D (5 bases). The CDR3 spans 12 residues. V gave up 4 bases and J gave up 4 bases, with 7 bases separating them. Germline lookup yields CDR1 WSHSY and CDR2 SAAADI. The CDR3 loop is CASSVRATEAFF. In nucleotides, the CDR3 is TGCGCCAGCAGTGTCAGGGCCACTGAAGCTTTCTTT.

The gene calls are TRBV18 and TRBJ2-5, with 9 bases matching TRBD2. The CDR3 contains 15 residues. Germline V gives CDR1 KGHSH, CDR2 LQKENI. J gave up 1 base and V 2 bases, and 2 bases lay outside the gene matches. The CDR3 spells CASSPSGGIQETQYF. CDR3 DNA: TGTGCCAGCTCACCAAGCGGGGGGATCCAAGAGACCCAGTACTTC.

The rearrangement joins TRBV7-9 to TRBJ2-7, with 8 nucleotides matching TRBD1. There are 14 residues in the CDR3. V shed 3 bases and J 5 bases; nucleotides not matched to a gene: 6. The germline V gene has CDR1 SEHNR and CDR2 FQNEAQ (reference sequence). In nucleotides, the CDR3 is TGTGCCAGCAGCTTGGGACAGGCGGGCGACGAGCAGTACTTC. Translating gives CASSLGQAGDEQYF.

This chain links TRBV18 with TRBJ2-3, with 8 bases identical to TRBD2. V lost 6 bases, J lost 0 bases, and 11 bases stayed unmatched. The germline CDR1 and CDR2 sequences are KGHSH and LQKENI. CDR3 length: 17 amino acids. Here the CDR3 reads CASSPLLAASSTDTQYF. The CDR3 nucleotides read TGTGCCAGCTCCCCGTTACTAGCGGCCTCTAGCACAGATACGCAGTATTTT.

The rearrangement links TRBV11-2 to TRBJ2-1, with TRBD2 matching 11 bases. Germline V lookup: CDR1 SGHAT, CDR2 FQNNGV. The CDR3 is made up of 17 amino acids. V shed 3 bases and J 9 bases; nucleotides not matched to a gene: 13. CDR3: CASSFRSDSGGVSEQFF. The CDR3 DNA reads TGTGCCAGCAGCTTCAGATCAGATAGCGGGGGGGTTTCTGAGCAGTTCTTC.

The chain carries TRBV3-1 (or the pseudogene TRBV3-2) and TRBJ1-1; D perhaps matches TRBD1 (5 bases). The length of the CDR3 is 13 residues. V lost 4 bases and J lost 5, with 11 bases in between. Germline V gene data show CDR1 as LGHDT and CDR2 as YNNKEL (reference sequence). CDR3 region: CASSPGGRTEAFF. The CDR3 DNA reads as TGTGCCAGCAGCCCGGGGGGGAGAACTGAAGCTTTCTTT.

The V call is TRBV4-1, the J call TRBJ1-6; 8 bases are a match to TRBD1. Germline values: CDR1 MGHRA, CDR2 YSYEKL. V trimming: 7 bases; J trimming: 9 bases; junction bases outside the gene matches: 17. The CDR3 spans 17 residues. This CDR3 reads CASKAVGTGFFGSPLHF. CDR3 nucleotides: TGCGCCAGCAAGGCAGTCGGGACAGGTTTTTTCGGTTCACCCCTCCACTTT.

This clone appeared a few times. The chain uses TRBV5-1 and TRBJ1-2, with 7 bases fitting TRBD1. Germline assignment: CDR1 SGHRS and CDR2 YFSETQ. The junction had 3 bases not matched to a gene; V was cut back by 4 bases and J by 6 bases. The CDR3 spans 12 residues. CDR3 sequence reads: CASSRGGDGYTF. CDR3 nucleotides: TGCGCCAGCAGCAGAGGGGGCGATGGCTACACCTTC.

The V and J genes are TRBV7-2 and TRBJ1-4; D is undetermined. Trimming took 5 bases from V and 4 from J, leaving 8 bases between them. This CDR3 is built from 13 residues. Germline V lookup: CDR1 SGHTA, CDR2 FQGNSA. CDR3: CASSPGGNEKLFF. The DNA of the CDR3 is TGTGCCAGCAGCCCCGGCGGTAATGAAAAACTGTTTTTT.

The rearrangement uses TRBV19 and TRBJ2-1; 8 positions match TRBD2. The CDR3 length is 13 residues. Germline V CDR1 and CDR2: LNHDA, SQIVND (reference sequence). Unmatched junction bases numbered 5, after V lost 3 bases and J lost 10 bases. The CDR3 here is CASSIRASGEQFF. The CDR3 DNA reads TGTGCCAGTAGTATTCGAGCTAGCGGGGAGCAGTTCTTC.

The rearrangement uses TRBV4-1 and TRBJ1-3, with a tentative D call TRBD1 (6 bases). The V end was cut by 0 bases, the J end by 0 bases, with 9 bases between. The CDR3 is 16 amino acids. Germline V gives CDR1 MGHRA, CDR2 YSYEKL. In DNA, the CDR3 is TGCGCCAGCAGCCAAGATAGGGGGAGCTCTGGAAACACCATATATTTT. It codes for CASSQDRGSSGNTIYF.

This clone was recorded once. The chain uses TRBV9 and TRBJ2-4; 9 nucleotides align to TRBD1. From germline, CDR1 is SGDLS and CDR2 YYNGEE. After removal of 0 bases from V and 5 bases from J, the junction contained 12 bases not matched to a gene. This CDR3 region has 18 residues. The CDR3 is CASSVEGTGRIGENIQYF. In nucleotides, the CDR3 is TGTGCCAGCAGCGTAGAGGGGACAGGGAGGATAGGAGAAAACATTCAGTACTTC.

V usage is TRBV5-1 and J usage is TRBJ2-2, with D perhaps TRBD2 (6 bases). CDR3 length equals 17 residues. Germline assignment: CDR1 SGHRS and CDR2 YFSETQ. V dropped 6 bases and J dropped 0 bases, with 18 bases sitting between them. CDR3 sequence (DNA): TGCGCCAGCACCGCCGGATGGGGGGATCCGAACACCGGGGAGCTGTTTTTT. Translation: CASTAGWGDPNTGELFF.

The chain's CDR3 is CASTAPERGRELFF. CDR3 nucleotides: TGTGCCAGCACCGCACCGGAGCGGGGGCGGGAGCTGTTTTTT. This chain connects TRBV2 to TRBJ2-2; 8 positions match TRBD2. Germline V lookup: CDR1 SNHLY, CDR2 FYNNEI. V lost 7 bases and J lost 9; bases outside the gene matches: 10. This CDR3 has 14 residues.

The chain has TRBV15 and TRBJ1-5; TRBD1 agrees at 8 bases. CDR3 length equals 17 residues. The V gene end was trimmed by 3 bases and the J gene end by 0 bases; junction bases not matched to a gene: 7. Germline CDR1 is LNHNV and CDR2 is YYDKDF (reference sequence). In DNA, the CDR3 is TGTGCCACCAGCAGGGACAGGGACATCTATAGCAATCAGCCCCAGCATTTT. Translating gives CATSRDRDIYSNQPQHF.

Judged by abundance, this clone is medium-sized. The chain employs TRBV28 and TRBJ2-7, with D maybe TRBD2 (6 bases). CDR1 is MDHEN and CDR2 is SYDVKM in the germline V gene. Trimming took off 2 bases at V and 0 bases at J, with 11 bases between the two ends. This CDR3 has 15 residues. This CDR3 reads CASSLRGLSSYEQYV. Written as DNA, the CDR3 is TGTGCCAGCAGTTTAAGGGGACTCTCCTCCTACGAGCAGTACGTC.

The V and J genes are TRBV19 and TRBJ2-2; 9 bases agree with TRBD1. V lost 6 bases and J lost 4; bases outside the gene matches: 9. The CDR3 spans 16 residues. Germline CDR1 is LNHDA and CDR2 is SQIVND (reference sequence). CDR3 amino acids: CASRKRGTGSTGELFF. The CDR3, as DNA: TGTGCCAGTAGGAAAAGGGGGACAGGGTCCACCGGGGAGCTGTTTTTT.

The chain combines TRBV19 with TRBJ1-2; perhaps TRBD1 as D (5 bases). The CDR3 runs 13 residues. In germline, CDR1 is LNHDA, CDR2 SQIVND (reference sequence). V lost 6 bases to trimming and J lost 4 bases, with 12 bases between them. In nucleotides, the CDR3 is TGTGCCAGTAGGGGTGGCAGGGTCTATGGCTACACCTTC. Its translation: CASRGGRVYGYTF.

This sequence joins TRBV2 and TRBJ2-5, with 14 positions matching TRBD2. CDR1 and CDR2 (germline): SNHLY, FYNNEI. V was clipped by 5 bases and J by 4 bases; unmatched bases: 15. This CDR3 is 19 amino acids long. The CDR3 reads CASSRRLAGGQGGGETQYF. The CDR3 region has the DNA TGTGCCAGCAGTAGGAGACTAGCGGGGGGGCAAGGGGGCGGAGAGACCCAGTACTTC.

This clone was counted once. The V and J genes are TRBV2 and TRBJ2-5, with a possible D match to TRBD1 (5 bases). The CDR3 has 13 residues. From germline, CDR1 is SNHLY and CDR2 FYNNEI. Trimming shortened V by 1 base and J by 5 bases, and 8 bases separated the two germline ends. The CDR3 DNA reads TGTGCCAGCAGTGAAGATCGACAGGAGACCCAGTACTTC. It encodes CASSEDRQETQYF.

This rearrangement joins TRBV15 to TRBJ1-1; 7 bases map to TRBD1. Germline V gene data show CDR1 as LNHNV and CDR2 as YYDKDF (reference sequence). There are 14 residues in the CDR3. Trimming took 3 bases from V and 4 from J; bases not matched to a gene: 5. The CDR3 protein is CATSRSQGTTEAFF. In DNA, the CDR3 is TGTGCCACCAGCAGGTCACAGGGGACCACTGAAGCTTTCTTT.

V is TRBV10-3 and J is TRBJ2-3; 10 bases are shared with TRBD1. The CDR3 has 16 amino acids. Germline V gives CDR1 ENHRY, CDR2 SYGVKD. Unmatched junction bases numbered 9, after V lost 6 bases and J lost 3 bases. The CDR3: CAIRAPGQGLTDTQYF. The CDR3 bases are TGTGCCATCAGGGCTCCGGGACAGGGGTTGACAGATACGCAGTATTTT.

The chain uses TRBV7-9 and TRBJ2-1; D perhaps matches TRBD1 (6 bases). Germline V CDR1 and CDR2: SEHNR, FQNEAQ (reference sequence). Trimming removed 4 bases from V and 9 bases from J, with 10 bases in between. The CDR3 totals 12 residues. CDR3 coding DNA: TGTGCCAGCAGCTCCTACAGGGCTGAGCAGTTCTTC. It codes for CASSSYRAEQFF.